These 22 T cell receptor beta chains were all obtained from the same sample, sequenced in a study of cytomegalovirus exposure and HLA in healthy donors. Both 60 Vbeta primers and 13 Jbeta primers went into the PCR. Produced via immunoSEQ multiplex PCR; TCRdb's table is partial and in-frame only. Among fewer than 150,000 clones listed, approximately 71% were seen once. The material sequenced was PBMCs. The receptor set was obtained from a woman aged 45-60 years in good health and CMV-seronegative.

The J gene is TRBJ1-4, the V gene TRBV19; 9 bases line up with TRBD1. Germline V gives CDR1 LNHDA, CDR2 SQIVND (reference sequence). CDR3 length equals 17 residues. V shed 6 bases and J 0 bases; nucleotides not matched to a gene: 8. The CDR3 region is CASSKDRGFTTNEKLFF. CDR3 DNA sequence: TGTGCCAGTAGCAAAGACAGGGGGTTTACAACTAATGAAAAACTGTTTTTT.

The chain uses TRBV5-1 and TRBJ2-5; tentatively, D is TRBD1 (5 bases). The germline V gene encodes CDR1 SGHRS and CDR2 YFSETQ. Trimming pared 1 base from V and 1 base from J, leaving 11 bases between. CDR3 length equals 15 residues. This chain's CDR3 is CASSLQGIAQETQYF. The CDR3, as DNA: TGCGCCAGCAGCTTGCAGGGTATCGCCCAAGAGACCCAGTACTTC.

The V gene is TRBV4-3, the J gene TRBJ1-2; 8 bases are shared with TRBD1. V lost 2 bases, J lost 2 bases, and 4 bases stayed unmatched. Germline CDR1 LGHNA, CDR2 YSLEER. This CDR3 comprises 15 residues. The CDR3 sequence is CASSQSHRGNYGYTF. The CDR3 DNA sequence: TGCGCCAGCAGCCAATCCCACAGGGGGAACTATGGCTACACCTTC.

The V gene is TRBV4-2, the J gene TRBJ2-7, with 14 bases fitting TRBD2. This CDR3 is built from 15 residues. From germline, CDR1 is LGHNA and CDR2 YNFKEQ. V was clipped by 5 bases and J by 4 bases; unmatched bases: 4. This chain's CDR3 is CASSEGLAGGYEQYF. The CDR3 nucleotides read TGTGCCAGCAGCGAAGGACTAGCGGGGGGTTACGAGCAGTACTTC.

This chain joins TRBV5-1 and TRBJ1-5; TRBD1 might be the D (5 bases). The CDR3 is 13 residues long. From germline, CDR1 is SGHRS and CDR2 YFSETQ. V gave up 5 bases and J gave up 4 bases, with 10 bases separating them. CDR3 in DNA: TGCGCCAGCAGAGACAGTCCTAATCAGCCCCAGCATTTT. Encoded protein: CASRDSPNQPQHF.

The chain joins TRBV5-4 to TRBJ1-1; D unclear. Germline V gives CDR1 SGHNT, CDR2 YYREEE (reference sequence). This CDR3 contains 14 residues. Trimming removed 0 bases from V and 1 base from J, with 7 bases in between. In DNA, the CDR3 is TGTGCCAGCAGCTTGGGGGCTGGGAACACTGAAGCTTTCTTT. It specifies CASSLGAGNTEAFF.

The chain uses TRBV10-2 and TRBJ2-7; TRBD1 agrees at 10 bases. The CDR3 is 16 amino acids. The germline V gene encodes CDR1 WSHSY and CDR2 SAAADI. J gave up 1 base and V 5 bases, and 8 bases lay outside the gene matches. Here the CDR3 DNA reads TGCGCCAGCAGTTTAAACCCGGGACAGGGGTCCTACGAGCAGTACTTC. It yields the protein CASSLNPGQGSYEQYF.

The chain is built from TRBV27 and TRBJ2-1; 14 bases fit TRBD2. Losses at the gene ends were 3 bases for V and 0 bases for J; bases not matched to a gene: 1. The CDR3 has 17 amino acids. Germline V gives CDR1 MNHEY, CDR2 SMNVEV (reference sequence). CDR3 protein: CASSFGTSGGSYNEQFF. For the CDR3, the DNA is TGTGCCAGCAGTTTCGGGACTAGCGGGGGCTCCTACAATGAGCAGTTCTTC.

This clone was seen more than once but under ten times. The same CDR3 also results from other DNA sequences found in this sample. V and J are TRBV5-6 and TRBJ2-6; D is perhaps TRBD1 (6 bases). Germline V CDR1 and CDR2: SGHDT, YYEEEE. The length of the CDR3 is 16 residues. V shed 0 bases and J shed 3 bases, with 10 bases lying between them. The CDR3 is CASSLVGGYGANVLTF. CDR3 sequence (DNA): TGTGCCAGCAGCTTGGTAGGGGGATATGGGGCCAACGTCCTGACTTTC.

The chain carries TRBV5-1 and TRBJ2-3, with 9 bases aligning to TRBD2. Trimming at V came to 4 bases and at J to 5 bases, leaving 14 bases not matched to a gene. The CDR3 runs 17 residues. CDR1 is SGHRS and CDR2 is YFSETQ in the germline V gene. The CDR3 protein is CASSLALAGSVEDTQYF. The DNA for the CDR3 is TGCGCCAGCAGCCTGGCTCTAGCGGGGTCAGTCGAAGATACGCAGTATTTT.

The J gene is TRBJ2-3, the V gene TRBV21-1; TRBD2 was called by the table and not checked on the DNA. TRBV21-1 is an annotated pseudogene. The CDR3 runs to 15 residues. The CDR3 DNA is TGTGCCAGCAGCCCCCGGGTTCCAAAAGGAGATACGCAGTATTTT. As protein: CASSPRVPKGDTQYF.

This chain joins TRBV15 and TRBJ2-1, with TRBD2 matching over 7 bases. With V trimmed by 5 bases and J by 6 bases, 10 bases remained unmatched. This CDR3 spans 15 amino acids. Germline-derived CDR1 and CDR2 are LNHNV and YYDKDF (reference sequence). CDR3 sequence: CATSRSGGSLNEQFF. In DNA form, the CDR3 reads TGTGCCACCAGCCGGTCCGGGGGGAGTCTCAATGAGCAGTTCTTC.

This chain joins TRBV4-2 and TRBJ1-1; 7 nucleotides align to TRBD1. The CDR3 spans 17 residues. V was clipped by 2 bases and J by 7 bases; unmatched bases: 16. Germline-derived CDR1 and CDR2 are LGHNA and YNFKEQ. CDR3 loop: CASSQQKGAAESREAFF. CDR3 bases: TGTGCCAGCAGCCAACAAAAGGGGGCTGCGGAGAGTCGTGAAGCTTTCTTT.

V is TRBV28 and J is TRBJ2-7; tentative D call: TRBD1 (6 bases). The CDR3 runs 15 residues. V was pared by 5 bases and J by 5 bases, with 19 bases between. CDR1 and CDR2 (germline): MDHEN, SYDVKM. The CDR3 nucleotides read TGTGCCAGCAGTCAAGTACTACAGGGACGGAACGAGCAGTACTTC. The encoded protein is CASSQVLQGRNEQYF. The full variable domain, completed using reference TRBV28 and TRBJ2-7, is DVKVTQSSRYLVKRTGEKVFLECVQDMDHENMFWYRQDPGLGLRLIYFSYDVKMKEKGDIPEGYSVSREKKERFSLILESASTNQTSMYLCASSQVLQGRNEQYFGPGTRLTVT.

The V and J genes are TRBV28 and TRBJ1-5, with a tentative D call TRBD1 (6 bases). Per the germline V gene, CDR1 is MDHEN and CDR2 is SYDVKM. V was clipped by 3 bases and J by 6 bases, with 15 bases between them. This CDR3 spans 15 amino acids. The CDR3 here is CASSFPGGQSQPQHF. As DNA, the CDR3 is TGTGCCAGCAGTTTCCCCGGGGGGCAGAGTCAGCCCCAGCATTTT. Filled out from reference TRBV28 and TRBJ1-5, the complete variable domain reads DVKVTQSSRYLVKRTGEKVFLECVQDMDHENMFWYRQDPGLGLRLIYFSYDVKMKEKGDIPEGYSVSREKKERFSLILESASTNQTSMYLCASSFPGGQSQPQHFGDGTRLSIL.

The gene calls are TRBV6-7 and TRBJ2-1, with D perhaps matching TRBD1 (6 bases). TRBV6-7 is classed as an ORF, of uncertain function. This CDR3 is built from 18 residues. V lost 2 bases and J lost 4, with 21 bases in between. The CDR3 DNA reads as TGTGCCAGCAGTTACACTTACTACAGGGAGAGCCCATACAATGAGCAGTTCTTC. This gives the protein CASSYTYYRESPYNEQFF.

The CDR3 sequence is CASSKAQDYGYTF. CDR3 DNA: TGTGCCAGCAGCAAAGCCCAGGACTATGGCTACACCTTC. The J gene is TRBJ1-2, the V gene TRBV4-2; no clear D gene. Per germline, CDR1 LGHNA and CDR2 YNFKEQ. The CDR3 covers 13 residues. The V gene lost 5 bases and the J gene lost 3 bases, with 10 bases spanning the gap.

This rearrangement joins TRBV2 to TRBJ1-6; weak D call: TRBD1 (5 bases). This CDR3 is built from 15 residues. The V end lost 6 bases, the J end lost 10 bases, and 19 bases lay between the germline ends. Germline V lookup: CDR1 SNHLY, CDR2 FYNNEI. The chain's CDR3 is CASRKIGTENSPLHF. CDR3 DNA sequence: TGTGCCAGCAGGAAAATCGGGACTGAGAACTCACCCCTCCACTTT.

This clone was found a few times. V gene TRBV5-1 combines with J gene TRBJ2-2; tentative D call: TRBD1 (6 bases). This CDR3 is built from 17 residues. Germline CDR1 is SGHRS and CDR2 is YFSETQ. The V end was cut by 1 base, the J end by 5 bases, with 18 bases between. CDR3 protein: CASSLRGLGVSTGELFF. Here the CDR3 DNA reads TGCGCCAGCAGCTTGAGGGGGTTAGGGGTTTCGACCGGGGAGCTGTTTTTT.

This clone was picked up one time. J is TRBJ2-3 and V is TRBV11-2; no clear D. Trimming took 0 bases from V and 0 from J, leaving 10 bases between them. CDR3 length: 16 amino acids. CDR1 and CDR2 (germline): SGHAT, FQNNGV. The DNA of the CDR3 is TGTGCCAGCAGCTTAGATATCTCCCTTAGCACAGATACGCAGTATTTT. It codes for CASSLDISLSTDTQYF.

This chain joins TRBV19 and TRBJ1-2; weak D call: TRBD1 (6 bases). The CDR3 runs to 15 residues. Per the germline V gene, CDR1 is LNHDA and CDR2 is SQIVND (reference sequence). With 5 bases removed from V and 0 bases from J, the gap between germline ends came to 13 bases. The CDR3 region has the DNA TGTGCCAGTAGTGTACAGGGAATTGCTAACTATGGCTACACCTTC. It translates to CASSVQGIANYGYTF. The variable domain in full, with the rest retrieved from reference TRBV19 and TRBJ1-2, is DGGITQSPKYLFRKEGQNVTLSCEQNLNHDAMYWYRQDPGQGLRLIYYSQIVNDFQKGDIAEGYSVSREKKESFPLTVTSAQKNPTAFYLCASSVQGIANYGYTFGSGTRLTVV.

The CDR3 region is CASSVGTTPGELFF. The CDR3 coding sequence is TGTGCCAGCAGCGTCGGGACTACACCCGGGGAGCTGTTTTTT. V usage is TRBV9 and J usage is TRBJ2-2; TRBD2 matches 7 bases. The germline gives CDR1 SGDLS, CDR2 YYNGEE. With V trimmed by 2 bases and J by 6 bases, 4 bases remained unmatched. CDR3 size: 14 residues.